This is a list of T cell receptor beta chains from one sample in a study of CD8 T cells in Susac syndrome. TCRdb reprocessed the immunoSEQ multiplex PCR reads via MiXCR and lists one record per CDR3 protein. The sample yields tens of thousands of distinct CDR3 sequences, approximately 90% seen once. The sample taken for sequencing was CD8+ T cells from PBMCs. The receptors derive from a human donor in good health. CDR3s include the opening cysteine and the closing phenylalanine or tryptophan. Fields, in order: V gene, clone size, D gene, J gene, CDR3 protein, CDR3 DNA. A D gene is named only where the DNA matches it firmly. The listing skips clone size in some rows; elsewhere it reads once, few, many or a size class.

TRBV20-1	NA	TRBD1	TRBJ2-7	CSARGTDGREQYF	TGCAGTGCTAGGGGGACAGACGGCCGGGAGCAGTACTTC
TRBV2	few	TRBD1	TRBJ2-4	CASRDRGNIQYF	TGTGCCAGCAGGGACAGGGGAAACATTCAGTACTTC
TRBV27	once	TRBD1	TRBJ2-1	CASSFSGQGAVNEQFF	TGTGCCAGCAGTTTCTCAGGACAGGGGGCAGTCAATGAGCAGTTCTTC
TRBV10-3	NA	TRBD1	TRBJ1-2	CAISAGQGRDYGYTF	TGTGCCATCAGTGCGGGACAGGGGCGGGACTATGGCTACACCTTC
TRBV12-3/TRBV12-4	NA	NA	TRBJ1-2	CASSLGGGRIVNYGYTF	TGTGCCAGCAGTTTAGGGGGAGGGCGAATCGTTAACTATGGCTACACCTTC
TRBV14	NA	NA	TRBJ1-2	CASSQDPDGFNYGYTF	TGTGCCAGCAGCCAAGATCCCGACGGATTTAACTATGGCTACACCTTC
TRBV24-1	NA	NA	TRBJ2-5	CATSQGSQETQYF	TGTGCCACCAGTCAGGGGTCTCAAGAGACCCAGTACTTC
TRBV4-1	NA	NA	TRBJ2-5	CASSQIGETQYF	TGCGCCAGCAGCCAAATTGGGGAGACCCAGTACTTC
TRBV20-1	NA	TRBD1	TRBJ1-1	CSATGDRQEAFF	TGCAGTGCTACAGGGGACAGGCAAGAAGCTTTCTTT
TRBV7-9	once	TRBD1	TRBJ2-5	CASSLIGQGMGETQYF	TGTGCCAGCAGCTTAATTGGACAGGGCATGGGAGAGACCCAGTACTTC
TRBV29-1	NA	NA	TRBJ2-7	CSVGTLISYEQYF	TGCAGCGTTGGGACACTCATCTCCTACGAGCAGTACTTC
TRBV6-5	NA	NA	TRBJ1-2	CASSPGPYGYTF	TGTGCCAGCAGTCCCGGGCCCTATGGCTACACCTTC
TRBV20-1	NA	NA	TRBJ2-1	CSAITTGPRAWDEQFF	TGCAGTGCTATAACTACAGGCCCCCGGGCCTGGGATGAGCAGTTCTTC
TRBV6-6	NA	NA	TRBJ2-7	CASSYDRTEQYF	TGTGCCAGCAGTTACGATAGGACAGAGCAGTACTTC
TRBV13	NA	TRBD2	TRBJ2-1	CASSPPWRGGSYNEQFF	TGTGCCAGCAGCCCTCCTTGGCGGGGGGGCTCCTACAATGAGCAGTTCTTC
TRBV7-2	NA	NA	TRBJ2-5	CASSLEGAEQETQYF	TGTGCCAGCAGCTTAGAAGGGGCAGAGCAAGAGACCCAGTACTTC
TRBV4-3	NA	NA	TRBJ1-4	CASSLDGTGSENEKLFF	TGCGCCAGCAGCCTTGACGGCACGGGCTCAGAGAACGAAAAACTGTTTTTT
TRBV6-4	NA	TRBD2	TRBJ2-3	CASSVSGGAGDTQYF	TGTGCCAGCAGTGTCAGCGGGGGGGCAGGGGATACGCAGTATTTT
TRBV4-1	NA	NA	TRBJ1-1	CASSQDWVGSTEAFF	TGCGCCAGCAGCCAAGATTGGGTGGGTTCCACTGAAGCTTTCTTT
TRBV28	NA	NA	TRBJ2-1	CASSLTRGSNEQFF	TGTGCCAGCAGTTTAACTAGGGGATCTAATGAGCAGTTCTTC
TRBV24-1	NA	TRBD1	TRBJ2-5	CATSDLGTGFQETQYF	TGTGCCACCAGTGATTTGGGGACAGGATTCCAAGAGACCCAGTACTTC
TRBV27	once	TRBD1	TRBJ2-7	CASSLSAGQGPYEQYF	TGTGCCAGCAGTTTATCGGCCGGACAGGGACCCTACGAGCAGTACTTC
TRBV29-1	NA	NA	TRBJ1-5	CSAWEGSGSNQPQHF	TGCAGCGCTTGGGAAGGGTCGGGCAGCAATCAGCCCCAGCATTTT
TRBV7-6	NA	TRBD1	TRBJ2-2	CASSSGQGNTGELFF	TGTGCCAGCAGCTCGGGACAGGGGAACACCGGGGAGCTGTTTTTT
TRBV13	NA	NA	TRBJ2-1	CASSSDGVSSYNEQFF	TGTGCCAGCAGCTCCGACGGGGTTAGCTCCTACAATGAGCAGTTCTTC
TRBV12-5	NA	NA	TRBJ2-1	CASGLPGGSDQFF	TGTGCTAGTGGTTTGCCGGGCGGTAGCGACCAGTTCTTC
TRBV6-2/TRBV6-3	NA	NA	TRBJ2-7	CASSDSLYEQYF	TGTGCCAGCAGTGACAGCCTCTACGAGCAGTACTTC